These 2 T cell receptor beta chains share one sample of origin, sequenced in a study of T cell repertoires in cytomegalovirus infection. MiXCR was run by TCRdb on the reads, yielding one entry per CDR3 protein. The sample contains some 800,000 distinct CDR3 sequences, 30% to 35% of which appear only once. What these receptors recognize is not known. Here the sequenced sample was cultured CD8+ T cells from PBMCs, taken from culture after CMV antigen stimulation. These receptors all come from a human donor in good health (CMV status not recorded). Some clones in this sample may be carry-over from other donors' samples.

The chain recombines TRBV7-6 with TRBJ1-2; no definite D call. The V gene lost 2 bases and the J gene lost 6 bases, with 7 bases spanning the gap. Germline CDR1 is SGHVS and CDR2 is FNYEAQ. This CDR3 has 12 residues. The CDR3, as DNA: TGTGCCAGCAGCTTACCTCCTAATGGCTACACCTTC. It codes for CASSLPPNGYTF.

The chain is built from TRBV27 and TRBJ2-1, with 7 positions matching TRBD2. Per germline, CDR1 MNHEY and CDR2 SMNVEV (reference sequence). Trimming at V came to 6 bases and at J to 4 bases, leaving 9 bases not matched to a gene. CDR3 length equals 15 residues. As DNA, the CDR3 is TGTGCCAGCAGCCCCCCAGCGGGGCCTTACAATGAGCAGTTCTTC. Translating it yields CASSPPAGPYNEQFF.